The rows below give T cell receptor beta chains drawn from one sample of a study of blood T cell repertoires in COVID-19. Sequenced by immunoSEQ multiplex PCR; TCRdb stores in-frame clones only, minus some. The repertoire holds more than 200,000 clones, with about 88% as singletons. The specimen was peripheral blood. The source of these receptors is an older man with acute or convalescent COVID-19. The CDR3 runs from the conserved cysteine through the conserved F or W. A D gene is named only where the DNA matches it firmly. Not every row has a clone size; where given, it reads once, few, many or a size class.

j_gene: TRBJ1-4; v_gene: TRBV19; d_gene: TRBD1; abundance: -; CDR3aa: CASSMQGVRGEKLFF; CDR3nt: TGTGCCAGTAGTATGCAGGGGGTTCGCGGTGAAAAACTGTTTTTT
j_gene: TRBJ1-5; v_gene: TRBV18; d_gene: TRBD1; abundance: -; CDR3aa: CASSSDRGRPQHF; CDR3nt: TGTGCCAGCTCTTCAGACAGGGGGAGGCCCCAGCATTTT
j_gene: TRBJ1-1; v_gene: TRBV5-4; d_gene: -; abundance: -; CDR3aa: CASSLAGGANTEAFF; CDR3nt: TGTGCCAGCAGCTTGGCCGGGGGGGCGAACACTGAAGCTTTCTTT
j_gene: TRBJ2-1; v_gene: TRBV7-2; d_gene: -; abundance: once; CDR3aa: CASSYYSNEQFF; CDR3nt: TGTGCCAGCAGCTATTACAGCAATGAGCAGTTCTTC
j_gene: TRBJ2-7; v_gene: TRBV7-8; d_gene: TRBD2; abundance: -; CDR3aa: CASTFLRQAGAYEQYF; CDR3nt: TGTGCCAGCACCTTTCTCCGTCAGGCGGGAGCCTACGAGCAGTACTTC
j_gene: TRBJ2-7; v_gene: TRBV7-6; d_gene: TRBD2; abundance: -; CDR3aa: CASSPIAGANYEQYF; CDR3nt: TGTGCCAGCAGCCCCATAGCGGGAGCGAATTACGAGCAGTACTTC
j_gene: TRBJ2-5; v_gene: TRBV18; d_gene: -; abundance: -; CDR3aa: CASSPVAETQYF; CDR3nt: TGTGCCAGCTCACCGGTCGCGGAGACCCAGTACTTC
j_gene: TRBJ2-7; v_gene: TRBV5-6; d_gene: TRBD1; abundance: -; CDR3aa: CAAGTGHEQYF; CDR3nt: TGTGCCGCGGGGACAGGGCACGAGCAGTACTTC
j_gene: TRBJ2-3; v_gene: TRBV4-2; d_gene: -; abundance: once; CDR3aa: CASSQEDRTTDTQYF; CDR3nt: TGTGCCAGCAGCCAAGAAGACAGGACTACAGATACGCAGTATTTT
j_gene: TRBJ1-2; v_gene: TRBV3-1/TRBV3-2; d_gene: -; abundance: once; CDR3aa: CASSPAQGQSYTF; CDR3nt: TGTGCCAGCAGCCCGGCCCAGGGGCAGAGCTACACCTTC
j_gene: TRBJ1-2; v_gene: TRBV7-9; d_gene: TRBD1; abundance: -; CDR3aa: CASNVGQGGFIDF; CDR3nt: TGTGCCAGCAATGTGGGACAGGGGGGTTTTATAGACTTC
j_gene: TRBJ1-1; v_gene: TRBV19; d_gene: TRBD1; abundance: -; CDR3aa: CASSIPGQGTEAFF; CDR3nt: TGTGCCAGTAGTATTCCGGGACAGGGCACTGAAGCTTTCTTT
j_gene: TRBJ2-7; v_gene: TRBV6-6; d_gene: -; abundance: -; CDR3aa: CASSWTRDSGEQYF; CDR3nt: TGTGCCAGCAGTTGGACAAGGGATTCTGGCGAGCAGTACTTC
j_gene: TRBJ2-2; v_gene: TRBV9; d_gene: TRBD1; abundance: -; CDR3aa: CASSVGTGFWENTGELFF; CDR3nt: TGTGCCAGCAGCGTAGGGACAGGGTTTTGGGAGAACACCGGGGAGCTGTTTTTT
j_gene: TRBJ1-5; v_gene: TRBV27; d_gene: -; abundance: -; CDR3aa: CASSFQATGQPQHF; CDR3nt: TGTGCCAGCAGTTTTCAGGCTACGGGGCAGCCCCAGCATTTT
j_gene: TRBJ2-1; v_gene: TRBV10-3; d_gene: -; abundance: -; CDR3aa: CAISESSDYLYNEQFF; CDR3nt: TGTGCCATCAGTGAGTCATCGGACTACCTTTACAATGAGCAGTTCTTC
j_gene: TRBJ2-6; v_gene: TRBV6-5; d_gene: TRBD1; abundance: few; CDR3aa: CASSYLGQAGANVLTF; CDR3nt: TGTGCCAGCAGTTACTTGGGACAGGCTGGGGCCAACGTCCTGACTTTC
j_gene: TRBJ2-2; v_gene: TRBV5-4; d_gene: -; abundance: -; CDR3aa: CASSLMQGGNTGELFF; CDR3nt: TGTGCCAGCAGCTTGATGCAGGGGGGGAACACCGGGGAGCTGTTTTTT
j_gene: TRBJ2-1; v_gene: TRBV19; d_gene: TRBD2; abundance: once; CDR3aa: CASSLTSGPYNEQFF; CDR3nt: TGTGCCAGTAGTCTAACTAGCGGACCTTACAATGAGCAGTTCTTC
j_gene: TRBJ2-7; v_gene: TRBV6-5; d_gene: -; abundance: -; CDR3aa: CASSSGVTVYEQYF; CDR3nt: TGTGCCAGCAGTTCAGGGGTAACGGTCTACGAGCAGTACTTC
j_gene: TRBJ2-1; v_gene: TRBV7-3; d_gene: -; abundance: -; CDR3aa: CASSFKGDEQFF; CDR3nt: TGTGCCAGCAGCTTCAAGGGGGATGAGCAGTTCTTC
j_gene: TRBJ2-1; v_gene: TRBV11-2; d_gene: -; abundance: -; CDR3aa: CASSFIAVGSYNEQFF; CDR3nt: TGTGCCAGCAGCTTTATAGCGGTGGGGTCCTACAATGAGCAGTTCTTC
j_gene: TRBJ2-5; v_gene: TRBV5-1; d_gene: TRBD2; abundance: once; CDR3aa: CASSLATSGRGLETQYF; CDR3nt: TGCGCCAGCAGCTTGGCAACTAGCGGGAGAGGGTTGGAGACCCAGTACTTC
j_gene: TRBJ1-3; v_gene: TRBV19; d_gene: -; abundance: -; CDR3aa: CASSMDSSGNTIYF; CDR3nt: TGTGCCAGTAGTATGGACAGCTCTGGAAACACCATATATTTT
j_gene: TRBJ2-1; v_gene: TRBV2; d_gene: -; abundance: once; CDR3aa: CATMSRATYNEQFF; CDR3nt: TGTGCCACCATGTCGCGGGCCACCTACAATGAGCAGTTCTTC
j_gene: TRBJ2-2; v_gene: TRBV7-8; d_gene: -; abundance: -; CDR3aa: CASSLRRNRNTGELFF; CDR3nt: TGTGCCAGCAGCCTTCGCCGGAACAGGAACACCGGGGAGCTGTTTTTT
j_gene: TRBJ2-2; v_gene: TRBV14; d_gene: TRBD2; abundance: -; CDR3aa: CASSQPGTSGAHTGELFF; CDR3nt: TGTGCCAGCAGCCAACCGGGGACTAGCGGAGCCCACACCGGGGAGCTGTTTTTT
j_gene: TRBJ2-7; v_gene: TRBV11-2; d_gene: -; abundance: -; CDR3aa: CASSLGPTDTYEQYF; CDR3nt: TGTGCCAGCAGCTTAGGTCCCACGGACACCTACGAGCAGTACTTC
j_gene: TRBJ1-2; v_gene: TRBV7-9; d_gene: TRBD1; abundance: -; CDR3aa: CASSWGQAENYGYTF; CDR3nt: TGTGCCAGCAGCTGGGGACAGGCCGAGAACTATGGCTACACCTTC
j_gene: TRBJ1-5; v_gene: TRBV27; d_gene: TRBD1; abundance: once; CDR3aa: CASRHQGASNQPQHF; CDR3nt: TGTGCCAGCAGACATCAGGGGGCTAGCAATCAGCCCCAGCATTTT
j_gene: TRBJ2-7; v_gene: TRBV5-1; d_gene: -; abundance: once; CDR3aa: CASRTTGGTYEQYF; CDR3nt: TGCGCCAGTCGCACCACGGGGGGCACCTACGAGCAGTACTTC
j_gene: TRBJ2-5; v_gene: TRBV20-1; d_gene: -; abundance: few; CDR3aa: CSASETVQETQYF; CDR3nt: TGCAGTGCTAGTGAGACAGTACAAGAGACCCAGTACTTC
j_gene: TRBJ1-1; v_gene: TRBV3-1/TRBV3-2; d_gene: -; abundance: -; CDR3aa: CASSPSLLNTEAFF; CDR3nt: TGTGCCAGCAGCCCGAGCCTTTTGAACACTGAAGCTTTCTTT
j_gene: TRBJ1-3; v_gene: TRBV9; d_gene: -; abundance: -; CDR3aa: CASSQRTEFSGNTIYF; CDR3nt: TGTGCCAGCAGCCAGCGGACAGAATTCTCTGGAAACACCATATATTTT
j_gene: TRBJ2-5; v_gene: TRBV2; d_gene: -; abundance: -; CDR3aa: CASTWTLQETQYF; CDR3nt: TGTGCCAGCACGTGGACTCTCCAAGAGACCCAGTACTTC
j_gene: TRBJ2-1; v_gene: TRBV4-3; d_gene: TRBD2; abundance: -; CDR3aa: CASSQETGLAINEQFF; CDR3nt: TGCGCCAGCAGCCAGGAGACGGGACTAGCGATCAATGAGCAGTTCTTC
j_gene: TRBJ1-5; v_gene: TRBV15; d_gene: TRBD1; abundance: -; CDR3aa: CATSRGQGLNQPQHF; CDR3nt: TGTGCCACCAGCAGGGGACAGGGTTTGAATCAGCCCCAGCATTTT
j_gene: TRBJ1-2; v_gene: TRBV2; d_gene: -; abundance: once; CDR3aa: CASSEFRVNGYTF; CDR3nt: TGTGCCAGCAGTGAATTCCGTGTTAATGGCTACACCTTC
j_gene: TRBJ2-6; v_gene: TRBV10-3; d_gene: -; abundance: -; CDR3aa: CAIKGGTGDSGANVLTF; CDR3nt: TGTGCCATCAAGGGGGGGACAGGAGACTCTGGGGCCAACGTCCTGACTTTC
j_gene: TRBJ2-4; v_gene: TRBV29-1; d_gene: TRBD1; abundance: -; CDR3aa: CSVQSGQGAGNIQYF; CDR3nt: TGCAGCGTTCAGTCGGGACAGGGGGCAGGAAACATTCAGTACTTC
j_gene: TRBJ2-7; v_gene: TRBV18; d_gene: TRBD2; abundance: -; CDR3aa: CASSGYGTSGRTEQYF; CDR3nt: TGTGCCAGCTCAGGATATGGGACTAGCGGGAGGACCGAGCAGTACTTC
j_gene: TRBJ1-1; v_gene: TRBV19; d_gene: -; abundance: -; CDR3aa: CASSPGGGGGTEAFF; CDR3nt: TGTGCCAGTAGTCCGGGAGGAGGGGGGGGCACTGAAGCTTTCTTT
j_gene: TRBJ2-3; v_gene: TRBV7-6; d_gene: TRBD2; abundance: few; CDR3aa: CASSKSGTSADTQYF; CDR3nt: TGTGCCAGCAGCAAAAGCGGGACCTCGGCAGATACGCAGTATTTT
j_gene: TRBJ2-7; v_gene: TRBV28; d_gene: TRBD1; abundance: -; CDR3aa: CASSNRGQNYEQYF; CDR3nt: TGTGCCAGCTCTAACAGGGGGCAAAACTACGAGCAGTACTTC
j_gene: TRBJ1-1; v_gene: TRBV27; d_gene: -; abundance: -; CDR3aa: CASSLTVMNTEAFF; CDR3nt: TGTGCCAGCAGTTTGACAGTCATGAACACTGAAGCTTTCTTT
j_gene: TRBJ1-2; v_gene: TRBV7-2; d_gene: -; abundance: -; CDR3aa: CASRLGGANYGYTF; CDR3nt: TGTGCCAGCAGACTGGGGGGGGCAAACTATGGCTACACCTTC
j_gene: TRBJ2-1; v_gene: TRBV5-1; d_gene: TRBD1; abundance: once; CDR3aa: CASSPGQGAISLNEQFF; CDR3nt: TGCGCCAGCAGCCCTGGACAGGGGGCTATCTCATTGAATGAGCAGTTCTTC
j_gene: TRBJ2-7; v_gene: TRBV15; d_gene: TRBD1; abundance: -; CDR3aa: CATSRGGVGTGGAEQYF; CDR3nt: TGTGCCACCAGCAGAGGAGGGGTTGGGACAGGGGGCGCCGAGCAGTACTTC
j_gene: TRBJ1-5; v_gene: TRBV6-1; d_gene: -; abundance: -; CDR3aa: CASSEETWRQPQHF; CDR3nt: TGTGCCAGCAGTGAAGAGACGTGGAGGCAGCCCCAGCATTTT
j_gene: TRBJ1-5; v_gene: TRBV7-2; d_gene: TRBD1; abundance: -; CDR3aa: CASSLWTGGGQPQHF; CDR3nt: TGTGCCAGCAGCCTCTGGACAGGGGGCGGTCAGCCCCAGCATTTT
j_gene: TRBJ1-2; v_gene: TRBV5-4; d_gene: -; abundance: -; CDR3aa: CASSLRDFNYGYTF; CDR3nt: TGTGCCAGCAGCTTGAGGGACTTTAACTATGGCTACACCTTC
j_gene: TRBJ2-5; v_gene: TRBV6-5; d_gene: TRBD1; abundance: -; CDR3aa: CAIQQGFGETQYF; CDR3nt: TGTGCCATCCAACAGGGGTTCGGGGAGACCCAGTACTTC
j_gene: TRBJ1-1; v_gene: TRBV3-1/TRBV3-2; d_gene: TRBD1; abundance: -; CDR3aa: CASSLPGGLGAFF; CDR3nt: TGTGCCAGCAGCCTACCAGGGGGTCTCGGGGCTTTCTTT
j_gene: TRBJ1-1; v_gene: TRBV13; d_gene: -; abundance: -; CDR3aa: CASTYRELMNTEAFF; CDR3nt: TGTGCCAGTACTTACAGGGAACTCATGAACACTGAAGCTTTCTTT
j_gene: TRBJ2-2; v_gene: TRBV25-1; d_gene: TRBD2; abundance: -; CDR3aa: CASSERGGPRGNTGELFF; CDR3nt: TGTGCCAGCAGTGAGCGGGGAGGGCCCCGGGGAAACACCGGGGAGCTGTTTTTT
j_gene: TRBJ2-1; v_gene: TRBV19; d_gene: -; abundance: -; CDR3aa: CASSIELAGEQFF; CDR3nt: TGTGCCAGTAGTATAGAACTAGCTGGTGAGCAGTTCTTC
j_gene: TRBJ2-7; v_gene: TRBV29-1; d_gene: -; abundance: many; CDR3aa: CSVGKASAYEQYF; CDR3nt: TGCAGCGTTGGAAAGGCTAGCGCCTACGAGCAGTACTTC
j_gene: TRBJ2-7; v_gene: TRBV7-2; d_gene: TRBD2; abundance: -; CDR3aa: CASSLEWAGVSEQYF; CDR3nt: TGTGCCAGCAGCTTAGAATGGGCGGGAGTGAGTGAGCAGTACTTC